What follows is one TCR beta chain and its context. What it binds is not known. Per germline, CDR1 KGHSH and CDR2 LQKENI. V lost 5 bases to trimming and J lost 0 bases, with 17 bases between them. This CDR3 is 17 amino acids long. The data originate from a study of shared clonotypes between healthy human individuals. Points from the study as a whole: The low donor count limited represented genetic and exposure-history diversity. Roughly 5% of naive CD4 clonotypes were shared across several donors. How much donors shared clonotypes was expected to be affected by sequencing depth.

The assay used deep level. Only in-frame clones appear in the TCRdb table, and some are missing; sequencing was by immunoSEQ multiplex PCR. This sample has a few million clones, with over 85% found just once. The TCR comes from a young man in good health. The sequenced sample consisted of naive CD4+ T cells sorted from blood. Subset reported: CD45RA+ positively selected. The chain links TRBV18 to TRBJ2-4; D possibly corresponds to TRBD2 (5 bases). The CDR3: CASSDNAWERAKNIQYF. CDR3 sequence (DNA): TGTGCCAGCTCAGATAACGCATGGGAGAGAGCCAAAAACATTCAGTACTTC.